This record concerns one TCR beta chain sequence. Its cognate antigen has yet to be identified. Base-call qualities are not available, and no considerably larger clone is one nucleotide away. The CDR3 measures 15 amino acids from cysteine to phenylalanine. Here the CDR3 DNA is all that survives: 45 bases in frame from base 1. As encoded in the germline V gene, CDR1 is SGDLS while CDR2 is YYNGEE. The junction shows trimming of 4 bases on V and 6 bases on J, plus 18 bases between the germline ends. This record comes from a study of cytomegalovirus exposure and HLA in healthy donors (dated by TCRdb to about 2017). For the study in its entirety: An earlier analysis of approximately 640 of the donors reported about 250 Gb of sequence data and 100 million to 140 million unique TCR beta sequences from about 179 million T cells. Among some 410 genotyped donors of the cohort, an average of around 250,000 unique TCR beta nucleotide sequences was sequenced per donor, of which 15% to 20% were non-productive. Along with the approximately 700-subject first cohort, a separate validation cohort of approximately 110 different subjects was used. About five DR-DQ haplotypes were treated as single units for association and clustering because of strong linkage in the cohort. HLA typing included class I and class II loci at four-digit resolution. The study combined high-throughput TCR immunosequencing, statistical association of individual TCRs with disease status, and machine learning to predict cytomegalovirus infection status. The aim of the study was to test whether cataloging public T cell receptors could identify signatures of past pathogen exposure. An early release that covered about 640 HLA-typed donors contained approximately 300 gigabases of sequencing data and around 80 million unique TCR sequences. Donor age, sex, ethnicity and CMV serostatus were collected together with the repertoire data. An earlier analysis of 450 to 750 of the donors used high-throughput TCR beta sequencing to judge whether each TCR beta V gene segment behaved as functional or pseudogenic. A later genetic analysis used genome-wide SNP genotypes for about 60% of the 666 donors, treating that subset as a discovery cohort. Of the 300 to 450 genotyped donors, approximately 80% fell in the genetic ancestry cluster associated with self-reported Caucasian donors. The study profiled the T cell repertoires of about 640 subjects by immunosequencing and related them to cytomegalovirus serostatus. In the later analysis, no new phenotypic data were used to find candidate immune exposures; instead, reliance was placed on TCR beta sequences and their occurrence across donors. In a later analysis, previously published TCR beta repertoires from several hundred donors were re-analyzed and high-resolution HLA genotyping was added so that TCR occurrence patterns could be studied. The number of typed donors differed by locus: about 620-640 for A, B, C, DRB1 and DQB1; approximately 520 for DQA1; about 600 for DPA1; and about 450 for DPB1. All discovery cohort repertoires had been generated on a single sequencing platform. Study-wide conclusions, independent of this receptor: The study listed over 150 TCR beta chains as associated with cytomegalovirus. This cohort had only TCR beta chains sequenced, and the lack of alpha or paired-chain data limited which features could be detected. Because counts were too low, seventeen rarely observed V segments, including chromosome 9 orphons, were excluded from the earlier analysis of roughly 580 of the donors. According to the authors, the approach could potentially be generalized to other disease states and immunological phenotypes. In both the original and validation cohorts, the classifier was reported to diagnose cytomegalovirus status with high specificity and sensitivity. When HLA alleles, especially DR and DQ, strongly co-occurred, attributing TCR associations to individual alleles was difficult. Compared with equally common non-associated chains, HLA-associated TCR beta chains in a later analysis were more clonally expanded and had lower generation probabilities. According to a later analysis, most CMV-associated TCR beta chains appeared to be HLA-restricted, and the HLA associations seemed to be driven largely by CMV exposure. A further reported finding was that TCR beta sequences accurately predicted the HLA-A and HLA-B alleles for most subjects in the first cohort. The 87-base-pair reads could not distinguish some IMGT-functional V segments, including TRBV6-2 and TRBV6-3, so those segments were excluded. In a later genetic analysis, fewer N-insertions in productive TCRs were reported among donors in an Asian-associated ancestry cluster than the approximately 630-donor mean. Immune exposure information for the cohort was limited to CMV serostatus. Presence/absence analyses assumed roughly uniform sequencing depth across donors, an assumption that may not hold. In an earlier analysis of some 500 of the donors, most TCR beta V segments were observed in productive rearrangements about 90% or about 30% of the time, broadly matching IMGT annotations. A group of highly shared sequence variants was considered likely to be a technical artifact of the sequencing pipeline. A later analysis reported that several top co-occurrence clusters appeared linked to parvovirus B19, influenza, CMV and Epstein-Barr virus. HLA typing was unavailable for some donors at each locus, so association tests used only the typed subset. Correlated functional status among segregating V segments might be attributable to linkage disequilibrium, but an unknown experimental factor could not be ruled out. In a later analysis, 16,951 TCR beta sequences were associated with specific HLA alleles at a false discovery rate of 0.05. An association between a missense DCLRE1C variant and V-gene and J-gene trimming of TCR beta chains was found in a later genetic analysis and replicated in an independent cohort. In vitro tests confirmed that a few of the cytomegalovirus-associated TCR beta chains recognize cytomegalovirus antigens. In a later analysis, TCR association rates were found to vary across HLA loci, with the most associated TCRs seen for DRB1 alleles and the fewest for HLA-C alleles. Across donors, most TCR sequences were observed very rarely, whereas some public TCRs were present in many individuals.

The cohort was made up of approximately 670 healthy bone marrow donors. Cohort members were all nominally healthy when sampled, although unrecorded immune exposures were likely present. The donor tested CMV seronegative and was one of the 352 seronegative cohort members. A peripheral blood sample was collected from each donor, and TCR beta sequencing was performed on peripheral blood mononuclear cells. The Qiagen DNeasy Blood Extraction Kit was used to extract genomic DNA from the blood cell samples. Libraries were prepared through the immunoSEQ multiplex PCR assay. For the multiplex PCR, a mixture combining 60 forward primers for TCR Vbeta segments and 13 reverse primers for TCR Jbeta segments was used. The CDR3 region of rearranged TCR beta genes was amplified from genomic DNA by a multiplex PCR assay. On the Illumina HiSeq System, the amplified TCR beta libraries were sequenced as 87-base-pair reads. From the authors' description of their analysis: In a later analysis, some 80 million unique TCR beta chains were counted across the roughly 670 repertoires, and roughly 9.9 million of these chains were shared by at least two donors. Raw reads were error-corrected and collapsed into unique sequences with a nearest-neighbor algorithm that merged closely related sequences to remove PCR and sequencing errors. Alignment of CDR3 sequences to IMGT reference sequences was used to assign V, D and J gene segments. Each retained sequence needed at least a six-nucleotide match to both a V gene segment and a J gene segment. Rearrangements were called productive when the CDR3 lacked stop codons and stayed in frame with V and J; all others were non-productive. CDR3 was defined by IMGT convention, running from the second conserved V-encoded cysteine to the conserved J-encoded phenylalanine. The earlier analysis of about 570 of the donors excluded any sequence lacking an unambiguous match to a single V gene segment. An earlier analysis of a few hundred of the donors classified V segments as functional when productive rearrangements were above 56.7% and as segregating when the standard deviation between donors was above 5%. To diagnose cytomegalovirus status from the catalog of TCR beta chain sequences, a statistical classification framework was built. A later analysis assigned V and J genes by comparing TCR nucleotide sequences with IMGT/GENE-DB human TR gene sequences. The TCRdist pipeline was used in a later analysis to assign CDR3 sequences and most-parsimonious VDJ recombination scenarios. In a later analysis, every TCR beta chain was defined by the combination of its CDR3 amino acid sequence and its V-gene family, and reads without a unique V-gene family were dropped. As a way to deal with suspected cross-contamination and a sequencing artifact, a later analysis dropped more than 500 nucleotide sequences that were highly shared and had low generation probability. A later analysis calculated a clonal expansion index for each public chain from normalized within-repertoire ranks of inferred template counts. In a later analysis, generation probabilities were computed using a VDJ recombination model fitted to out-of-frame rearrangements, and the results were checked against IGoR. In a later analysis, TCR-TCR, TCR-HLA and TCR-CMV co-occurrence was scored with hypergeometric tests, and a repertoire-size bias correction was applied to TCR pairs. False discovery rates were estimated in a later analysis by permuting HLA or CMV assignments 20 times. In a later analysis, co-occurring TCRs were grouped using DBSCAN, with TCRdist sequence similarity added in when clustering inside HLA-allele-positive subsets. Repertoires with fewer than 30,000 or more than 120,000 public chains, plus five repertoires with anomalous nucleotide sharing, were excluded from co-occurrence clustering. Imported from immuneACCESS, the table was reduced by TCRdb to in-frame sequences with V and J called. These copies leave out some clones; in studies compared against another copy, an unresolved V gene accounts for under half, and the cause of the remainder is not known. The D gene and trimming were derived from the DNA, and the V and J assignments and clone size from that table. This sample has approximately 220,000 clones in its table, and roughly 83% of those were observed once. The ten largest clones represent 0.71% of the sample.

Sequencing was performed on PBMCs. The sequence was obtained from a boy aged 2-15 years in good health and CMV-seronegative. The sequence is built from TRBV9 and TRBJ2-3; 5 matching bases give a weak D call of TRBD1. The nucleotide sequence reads TGTGCCAGCAGCCCCCGGTTGGACCACAGGGATACGCAGTATTTT. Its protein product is CASSPRLDHRDTQYF.